The 14 T cell receptor beta chains below were found in one sample sequenced in a study of T cell responses to AZD1222 COVID-19 vaccine. TCRdb's table, derived via immunoSEQ multiplex PCR, lists solely in-frame clones and lacks some. The repertoire holds under 200,000 clones, with around nine tenths as singletons. The source was peripheral blood, collected 28 days after the second AZD1222 dose. These receptors all stem from an adult who received the AZD1222 COVID-19 vaccine.

This sequence joins TRBV19 and TRBJ1-1, with a weak D call TRBD1 (5 bases). The CDR3 is 13 amino acids. The germline CDR1 and CDR2 sequences are LNHDA and SQIVND (reference sequence). Trimming removed 2 bases from V and 2 bases from J, with 6 bases in between. CDR3 residues: CASSITGNTEAFF. The CDR3 DNA reads as TGTGCCAGTAGTATAACAGGTAACACTGAAGCTTTCTTT.

The V gene is TRBV19, the J gene TRBJ2-1, with 10 bases that match TRBD2. The CDR3 totals 18 residues. Germline CDR1 LNHDA, CDR2 SQIVND (reference sequence). V trimming: 3 bases; J trimming: 0 bases; junction bases outside the gene matches: 8. CDR3 amino acids: CASSILAGAPSSYNEQFF. As DNA, the CDR3 is TGTGCCAGTAGTATCCTAGCGGGAGCCCCGAGCTCCTACAATGAGCAGTTCTTC.

This chain connects TRBV28 to TRBJ1-1; a possible D gene is TRBD1 (5 bases). The germline V gene encodes CDR1 MDHEN and CDR2 SYDVKM. This CDR3 is built from 16 residues. V lost 3 bases and J lost 0, with 14 bases in between. The CDR3 reads CASSLIMGRMNTEAFF. The DNA of the CDR3 is TGTGCCAGCAGTTTGATTATGGGGCGGATGAACACTGAAGCTTTCTTT.

The chain employs TRBV7-2 and TRBJ2-1; D is perhaps TRBD1 (5 bases). V was trimmed by 5 bases and J by 8 bases, leaving 22 bases between them. This CDR3 spans 16 amino acids. CDR1 SGHTA and CDR2 FQGNSA come from the germline V gene. The CDR3 sequence: CASSPWEGAPLYEQFF. For the CDR3, the DNA is TGTGCCAGCAGCCCTTGGGAAGGGGCGCCACTATATGAGCAGTTCTTC.

This sequence joins TRBV24-1 and TRBJ2-1; D may correspond to TRBD1 or TRBD2 (5 bases each). Trimming pared 6 bases from V and 7 bases from J, leaving 18 bases between. The CDR3 covers 15 residues. The germline V gene has CDR1 KGHDR and CDR2 SFDVKD. The CDR3 DNA follows: TGTGCCACCAGTTTGCTGGGGGAACCGGGGAATGAGCAGTTCTTC. Protein: CATSLLGEPGNEQFF.

This clone was seen just once. The V and J genes are TRBV19 and TRBJ2-2, with TRBD2 matching 12 bases. CDR1 is LNHDA and CDR2 is SQIVND in the germline V gene (reference sequence). CDR3 size: 19 residues. The trim removed 5 bases at V and 0 bases at J, leaving 10 bases unmatched. CDR3 in DNA: TGTGCCAGTAGTGACTTCGGGACTAGCGGGCTCGCGAACACCGGGGAGCTGTTTTTT. Its protein product is CASSDFGTSGLANTGELFF.

V is TRBV7-8 and J is TRBJ2-5, with 13 positions matching TRBD2. CDR3 length: 18 amino acids. Trimming removed 3 bases from V and 2 bases from J; junction bases left unmatched: 9. CDR1 and CDR2 (germline): SGHVS, FQNEAQ. CDR3 amino acids: CASSFRTSGRVGQETQYF. Written as DNA, the CDR3 is TGTGCCAGCAGCTTTAGGACTAGCGGGAGAGTGGGGCAAGAGACCCAGTACTTC.

The genes are TRBV18 and TRBJ1-1, with 10 bases fitting TRBD1. The ends lost 4 bases at V and 1 base at J; junction bases unmatched: 6. The CDR3 has 16 amino acids. Germline CDR1 KGHSH, CDR2 LQKENI. Here the CDR3 reads CASSQGQGPSNTEAFF. DNA for the CDR3: TGTGCCAGCTCACAGGGACAGGGGCCCTCGAACACTGAAGCTTTCTTT.

The V and J genes are TRBV7-2 and TRBJ1-5; possibly TRBD1 for D (6 bases). The CDR3 has 15 amino acids. V was shortened by 5 bases and J by 0 bases, with 11 bases between the two germline ends. Germline V gene sequence: CDR1 SGHTA, CDR2 FQGNSA. CDR3: CASSVSGDSNQPQHF. The CDR3 nucleotides are TGTGCCAGCAGCGTCTCAGGGGATAGCAATCAGCCCCAGCATTTT.

As regards this clone: Other DNA sequences from this sample encode an identical CDR3 as well. V gene TRBV9 combines with J gene TRBJ2-7, with D perhaps assigned TRBD1 or TRBD2 (6 bases each). The germline V gene encodes CDR1 SGDLS and CDR2 YYNGEE. This CDR3 spans 14 amino acids. The V gene lost 0 bases and the J gene lost 4 bases, with 11 bases spanning the gap. CDR3 in amino acids: CASSVAGGGYEQYF. CDR3 DNA: TGTGCCAGCAGCGTAGCCGGGGGCGGGTACGAGCAGTACTTC.

This clone was picked up a small number of times. The rearrangement joins TRBV10-3 to TRBJ2-7, with D uncertain. V lost 0 bases and J lost 3, with 9 bases in between. From germline, CDR1 is ENHRY and CDR2 SYGVKD. The CDR3 is made up of 14 amino acids. CDR3 DNA sequence: TGTGCCATCAGTGAGTCAAGCAAAAACTACGAGCAGTACTTC. Translation: CAISESSKNYEQYF.

V usage is TRBV19 and J usage is TRBJ1-5, with 9 bases matching TRBD1. The CDR3 is 14 residues long. In germline, CDR1 is LNHDA, CDR2 SQIVND (reference sequence). V lost 10 bases, J lost 2 bases, and 6 bases stayed unmatched. As DNA, the CDR3 is TGTGCCACCAACAGGGGGCTGGGCAATCAGCCCCAGCATTTT. It codes for CATNRGLGNQPQHF.

The chain joins TRBV30 to TRBJ1-4; possibly TRBD1 for D (6 bases). The germline V gene encodes CDR1 GTSNPN and CDR2 SVGIG (reference sequence). V was shortened by 1 base and J by 16 bases, with 16 bases between the two germline ends. The CDR3 sequence is 12 residues long. This chain's CDR3 is CAWSDSPGHRFF. CDR3 DNA: TGTGCCTGGAGTGATAGCCCGGGACATCGGTTTTTT. Variable domain in full (rest from reference TRBV30 and TRBJ1-4): SQTIHQWPATLVQPVGSPLSLECTVEGTSNPNLYWYRQAAGRGLQLLFYSVGIGQISSEVPQNLSASRPQDRQFILSSKKLLLSDSGFYLCAWSDSPGHRFFGSGTQLSVL.

This chain joins TRBV9 and TRBJ2-7; 9 nucleotides align to TRBD1. The CDR3 runs to 15 residues. The trim removed 3 bases at V and 2 bases at J, leaving 6 bases unmatched. Germline assignment: CDR1 SGDLS and CDR2 YYNGEE. CDR3 sequence: CASSAGQGRTYEQYF. The CDR3 nucleotides read TGTGCCAGCAGCGCCGGACAGGGGCGCACCTACGAGCAGTACTTC.